Below, 17 T cell receptor beta chains from the same sample are listed, as sequenced in a study of shared clonotypes between healthy human individuals. Sequencing used immunoSEQ multiplex PCR; TCRdb keeps in-frame clones, though not all of them. The sample consists of fewer than 1.8 million clones, about 98.5% of them appearing once. The specimen was naive CD4+ T cells sorted from blood. Sample subset: CD45RA+ positively selected. All receptors come from a man aged 25 to 45 in good health.

Only one count was recorded for this clone. The junction departs from the called germline gene at one end, perhaps through a read error. V gene TRBV9 combines with J gene TRBJ2-7; 8 bases fit TRBD1. The CDR3 is 14 residues long. The germline gives CDR1 SGDLS, CDR2 YYNGEE. The CDR3 sequence is CASSVDGQGATPDF. DNA of the CDR3: TGTGCCAGCAGCGTAGATGGACAGGGAGCAACACCGGACTTC.

The rearrangement joins TRBV9 to TRBJ2-1; 8 bases match TRBD2. The V gene end was trimmed by 0 bases and the J gene end by 7 bases; junction bases not matched to a gene: 9. CDR1 is SGDLS, CDR2 YYNGEE, per germline. The CDR3 runs 16 residues. CDR3 loop: CASSVDAGGGGNEQFF. The CDR3 nucleotides are TGTGCCAGCAGCGTAGACGCGGGAGGAGGGGGTAATGAGCAGTTCTTC. Drawing the rest from reference TRBV9 and TRBJ2-1, the complete variable domain is DSGVTQTPKHLITATGQRVTLRCSPRSGDLSVYWYQQSLDQGLQFLIQYYNGEERAKGNILERFSAQQFPDLHSELNLSSLELGDSALYFCASSVDAGGGGNEQFFGPGTRLTVL.

The chain links TRBV14 to TRBJ1-3, with D possibly TRBD1 on 6 matching bases. V gave up 2 bases and J gave up 4 bases, with 9 bases separating them. The CDR3 covers 14 residues. Germline V gene data show CDR1 as SGHDN and CDR2 as FVKESK. The CDR3 DNA follows: TGTGCCAGCAGCCAACGGACAGCCGGAAACACCATATATTTT. It specifies CASSQRTAGNTIYF.

V gene TRBV25-1 combines with J gene TRBJ1-1, with D perhaps TRBD1 (5 bases). The CDR3 has 14 amino acids. Trimming stripped 3 bases from V and 3 bases from J, with 11 bases between. Germline V gene sequence: CDR1 MGHDK, CDR2 SYGVNS. CDR3 region: CASSDAGRDTEAFF. The CDR3 DNA is TGTGCCAGCAGTGATGCAGGGAGGGACACTGAAGCTTTCTTT.

This chain connects TRBV2 to TRBJ1-2; possibly TRBD1 for D (6 bases). Germline V gene sequence: CDR1 SNHLY, CDR2 FYNNEI. CDR3 length: 15 residues. The ends were cut back, 1 base at V and 4 bases at J, with 13 bases in the middle. CDR3 bases: TGTGCCAGCAGTGAAGGTGCAGGGGCGTTCTATGGCTACACCTTC. Encoded protein: CASSEGAGAFYGYTF. Looking up the rest from reference TRBV2 and TRBJ1-2 gives the full variable domain: EPEVTQTPSHQVTQMGQEVILRCVPISNHLYFYWYRQILGQKVEFLVSFYNNEISEKSEIFDDQFSVERPDGSNFTLKIRSTKLEDSAMYFCASSEGAGAFYGYTFGSGTRLTVV.

The genes are TRBV18 and TRBJ2-1, with D perhaps matching TRBD1 (6 bases). The CDR3 contains 16 residues. Trimming stripped 3 bases from V and 6 bases from J, with 18 bases between. Germline values: CDR1 KGHSH, CDR2 LQKENI. In DNA form, the CDR3 reads TGTGCCAGCTCACCCTTTTTGGGGGAAGGGGGCAATGAGCAGTTCTTC. Translated: CASSPFLGEGGNEQFF.

The chain couples TRBV2 to TRBJ2-1; TRBD2 matches 7 bases. The CDR3 loop spans 11 amino acids. Per the germline V gene, CDR1 is SNHLY and CDR2 is FYNNEI. J gave up 5 bases and V 9 bases, and 1 base lay outside the gene matches. The CDR3 nucleotides read TGTGCCAGAGGACTAGACAATGAGCAGTTCTTC. This gives the protein CARGLDNEQFF.

The genes are TRBV29-1 and TRBJ2-1; tentative D call: TRBD1 (6 bases). The CDR3 is made up of 15 amino acids. Germline assignment: CDR1 SQVTM and CDR2 ANQGSEA. V dropped 4 bases and J dropped 7 bases, with 20 bases sitting between them. Here the CDR3 DNA reads TGCAGCGTTGGGGGGCGGCAGGGTTGGCAAAATGAGCAGTTCTTC. As protein: CSVGGRQGWQNEQFF.

The genes are TRBV2 and TRBJ2-7; D could derive from TRBD1 or TRBD2 (6 bases each). The CDR3 loop spans 16 amino acids. CDR1 is SNHLY and CDR2 is FYNNEI in the germline V gene. V was shortened by 6 bases and J by 0 bases, with 18 bases between the two germline ends. CDR3 sequence reads: CASSLQGFGSSYEQYF. CDR3 coding DNA: TGTGCCAGCAGCCTACAGGGTTTCGGGAGCTCCTACGAGCAGTACTTC.

The genes are TRBV6-5 and TRBJ2-7; 10 bases map to TRBD2. CDR3 length equals 14 residues. CDR1 is MNHEY and CDR2 is SVGAGI in the germline V gene. V lost 5 bases, J lost 6 bases, and 7 bases stayed unmatched. In DNA form, the CDR3 reads TGTGCCAGCAGTCAACTAGCGGGGCTGGGCGAGCAGTACTTC. It translates to CASSQLAGLGEQYF.

The chain links TRBV7-6 to TRBJ2-2; 14 nucleotides align to TRBD2. The CDR3 consists of 16 residues. V trimming: 10 bases; J trimming: 6 bases; junction bases outside the gene matches: 10. Looked up from germline, CDR1 is SGHVS and CDR2 is FNYEAQ. Here the CDR3 DNA reads TGTGCCATACAACCGGGACTAGCGGGAGTTTCCGGGGAGCTGTTTTTT. It is translated as CAIQPGLAGVSGELFF.

This clone came up once. CDR3 nucleotide sequence: TGCGCCAGCAGCCGACAACCCGGGACAGTTTTAGCCGGGGAGCTGTTTTTT. Its translation: CASSRQPGTVLAGELFF. The chain employs TRBV4-3 and TRBJ2-2, with 7 bases that match TRBD1. Germline V lookup: CDR1 LGHNA, CDR2 YSLEER. The trim removed 4 bases at V and 6 bases at J, leaving 14 bases unmatched. The CDR3 consists of 17 residues.

This clone was recorded only once. The CDR3 DNA sequence: TGTGCCAGCTCGCCCTTACCGGGTCAGCCACAATATGGCTACACCTTC. Translated, it gives CASSPLPGQPQYGYTF. The genes are TRBV18 and TRBJ1-2; D remains ambiguous. This CDR3 region has 16 residues. Trimming stripped 6 bases from V and 5 bases from J, with 22 bases between. In germline, CDR1 is KGHSH, CDR2 LQKENI.

This chain links TRBV6-5 with TRBJ2-2; D uncertain. Germline assignment: CDR1 MNHEY and CDR2 SVGAGI. This CDR3 spans 14 amino acids. The germline V and J ends were trimmed by 7 bases and 6 bases, with 15 bases remaining between them. As DNA, the CDR3 is TGTGCCAGCACCCCTTCGGGCTTTCCCGGGGAGCTGTTTTTT. This codes for CASTPSGFPGELFF.

The V call is TRBV2, the J call TRBJ2-2; weak D call: TRBD1 (6 bases). Trimming shortened V by 6 bases and J by 4 bases, and 21 bases separated the two germline ends. CDR1 is SNHLY and CDR2 is FYNNEI in the germline V gene. This CDR3 has 17 amino acids. The CDR3 loop is CASRPPVGGSSTGELFF. The CDR3 nucleotides are TGTGCCAGCAGGCCCCCTGTAGGGGGTAGTAGCACCGGGGAGCTGTTTTTT.

V gene TRBV5-8 combines with J gene TRBJ2-6; D possibly matches TRBD1 or TRBD2 (5 bases each). In germline, CDR1 is SGHTS, CDR2 YDEGEE. The V gene lost 4 bases and the J gene lost 1 base, with 12 bases spanning the gap. The CDR3 contains 16 residues. For the CDR3, the DNA is TGTGCCAGCAGCGTCCCGGGACGGTCTGGGGCCAACGTCCTGACTTTC. Translation: CASSVPGRSGANVLTF.

The chain joins TRBV10-1 to TRBJ2-3; 9 nucleotides match TRBD2. V was pared by 5 bases and J by 3 bases, with 3 bases of the junction left unmatched. Germline V gene lookup returns CDR1 WNHNN and CDR2 SYGVQD (reference sequence). The CDR3 is 14 amino acids. Here the CDR3 DNA reads TGCGCCAGCAGTCGGAGCGGGGGGACAGATACGCAGTATTTT. Translated, it gives CASSRSGGTDTQYF.